These 6 T cell receptor beta chains share one sample of origin, sequenced in a study of T-cell memory formation after mild COVID-19. MiXCR was run by TCRdb on the 5' RACE reads, yielding one entry per CDR3 protein. The sample holds around 370,000 distinct CDR3 sequences, under 25% seen once. Sequencing was carried out using PBMCs or a T cell subset sorted from them (not recorded which). The receptor set was obtained from an adult woman who had mild COVID-19 (a few samples of this study predate the infection). Cell type and time point are not known.

The sample holds a few counts of this clonotype. This chain links TRBV10-3 with TRBJ1-1; D perhaps matches TRBD1 (6 bases). The V and J ends lost 0 bases and 1 base respectively, with 12 bases between them. This CDR3 spans 16 amino acids. Germline CDR1 reads ENHRY; CDR2 reads SYGVKD. The DNA of the CDR3 is TGTGCCATCAGTGAGTCTCCCGGGGGCAAGAACACTGAAGCTTTCTTT. Its translation is CAISESPGGKNTEAFF.

The V call is TRBV29-1, the J call TRBJ2-7, with 7 bases aligning to TRBD1. V was clipped by 7 bases and J by 0 bases; unmatched bases: 12. CDR3 length equals 15 residues. Germline V gives CDR1 SQVTM, CDR2 ANQGSEA. The CDR3 here is CSADRAGRGSYEQYF. CDR3 DNA: TGCAGCGCCGACAGGGCAGGACGGGGCTCCTACGAGCAGTACTTC.

The chain is built from TRBV14 and TRBJ2-7; no definite D call. V dropped 4 bases and J dropped 5 bases, with 15 bases sitting between them. Germline-derived CDR1 and CDR2 are SGHDN and FVKESK. The CDR3 is made up of 14 amino acids. This CDR3 reads CASSPGKARDEQYF. The CDR3 DNA reads as TGTGCCAGCAGCCCTGGAAAGGCTCGGGACGAGCAGTACTTC.

This clonotype was seen at least ten times. V and J are TRBV12-3 or TRBV12-4 and TRBJ1-4; 9 bases map to TRBD1. After removal of 7 bases from V and 0 bases from J, the junction contained 15 bases not matched to a gene. The length of the CDR3 is 19 residues. As DNA, the CDR3 is TGTGCCAGCACCCTGCGGGACAGGGTGCTGGGGTCAACTAATGAAAAACTGTTTTTT. This sequence encodes CASTLRDRVLGSTNEKLFF.

In this sample, this clonotype turned up a few times. J is TRBJ2-7 and V is TRBV27, with D unresolved. Germline V gives CDR1 MNHEY, CDR2 SMNVEV (reference sequence). V was trimmed by 4 bases and J by 7 bases, leaving 8 bases between them. The CDR3 contains 11 residues. CDR3 region: CASSWGLEQYF. CDR3 DNA sequence: TGTGCCAGCAGTTGGGGTTTAGAGCAGTACTTC.

The chain joins TRBV2 to TRBJ1-6; D possibly corresponds to TRBD1 (6 bases). The CDR3 contains 15 residues. Germline CDR1 SNHLY, CDR2 FYNNEI. The V end lost 4 bases, the J end lost 8 bases, and 15 bases lay between the germline ends. This chain's CDR3 is CASSARTVWDSPLHF. The CDR3 coding sequence is TGTGCCAGCAGTGCCCGGACAGTGTGGGATTCACCCCTCCACTTT.